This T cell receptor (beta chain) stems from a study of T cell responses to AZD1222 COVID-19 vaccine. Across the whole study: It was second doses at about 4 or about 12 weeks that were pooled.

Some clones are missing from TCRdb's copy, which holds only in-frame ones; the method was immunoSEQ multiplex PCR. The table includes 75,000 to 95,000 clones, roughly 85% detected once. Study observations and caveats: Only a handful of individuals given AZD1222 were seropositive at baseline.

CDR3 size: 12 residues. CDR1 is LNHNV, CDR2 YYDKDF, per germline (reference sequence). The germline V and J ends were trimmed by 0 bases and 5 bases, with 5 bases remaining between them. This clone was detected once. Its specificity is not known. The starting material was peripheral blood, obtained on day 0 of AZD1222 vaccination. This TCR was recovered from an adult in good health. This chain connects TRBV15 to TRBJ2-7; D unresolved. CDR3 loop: CATSRDEDEQYF. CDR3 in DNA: TGTGCCACCAGCAGAGATGAGGACGAGCAGTACTTC.